One sample yielded the 27 T cell receptor beta chains listed below, sequenced in a study of shared clonotypes between healthy human individuals. Only CD45RO-negative cells positively selected for CCR7 counted as naive CD8 cells, so terminally differentiated effector memory CD45RA+ cells were excluded. Method: immunoSEQ multiplex PCR; TCRdb's copy keeps in-frame clones and lacks some. Among 500,000 to 700,000 clones, 95% were seen once, and the ten largest hold about 0.11%. The sequencing input was naive CD8+ T cells sorted from blood. These receptors all come from a woman in her twenties or thirties in good health.

The rearrangement uses TRBV19 and TRBJ2-7; 10 bases match TRBD2. V dropped 3 bases and J dropped 2; count of bases not matched to a gene: 4. Germline CDR1 reads LNHDA; CDR2 reads SQIVND (reference sequence). CDR3 length: 15 amino acids. The chain's CDR3 is CASSIYLAGAYEQYF. DNA for the CDR3: TGTGCCAGTAGTATTTATCTAGCGGGAGCCTACGAGCAGTACTTC.

V and J are TRBV28 and TRBJ2-7, with 8 nucleotides matching TRBD2. V lost 5 bases to trimming and J lost 3 bases; unmatched junction nucleotides: 15. Germline V gene lookup returns CDR1 MDHEN and CDR2 SYDVKM. The CDR3 consists of 17 residues. The CDR3 loop is CASSLRAGVAPGYEQYF. The CDR3 DNA reads as TGTGCCAGCAGTCTCCGAGCGGGAGTGGCGCCGGGCTACGAGCAGTACTTC.

The chain employs TRBV9 and TRBJ2-7; possible D gene TRBD2, 5 bases. Trimming shortened V by 4 bases and J by 6 bases, and 20 bases separated the two germline ends. This CDR3 is built from 15 residues. Germline CDR1 SGDLS, CDR2 YYNGEE. This chain's CDR3 is CASSPRSISGSEQYF. The CDR3 bases are TGTGCCAGCAGCCCCCGGAGTATATCGGGGAGCGAGCAGTACTTC.

V usage is TRBV29-1 and J usage is TRBJ1-4; D is perhaps TRBD1 (6 bases). Germline-derived CDR1 and CDR2 are SQVTM and ANQGSEA. Between the trimmed V and J ends, which lost 7 bases and 4 bases, there was a span of 22 bases. The CDR3 runs 16 residues. CDR3 DNA sequence: TGCAGCGGCAGAGGGGGGAGGGACGGTGATAATGAAAAACTGTTTTTT. Protein product: CSGRGGRDGDNEKLFF.

This sequence joins TRBV5-6 and TRBJ1-2; no firm D call. The V gene lost 0 bases and the J gene lost 0 bases, with 6 bases spanning the gap. The CDR3 is made up of 14 amino acids. Per germline, CDR1 SGHDT and CDR2 YYEEEE. The CDR3 is CASSLVLANYGYTF. The CDR3 bases are TGTGCCAGCAGCTTGGTACTGGCTAACTATGGCTACACCTTC.

The chain links TRBV10-2 to TRBJ2-7; D is possibly TRBD2 (5 bases). The CDR3 has 15 residues. Trimming pared 3 bases from V and 2 bases from J, leaving 14 bases between. Looked up from germline, CDR1 is WSHSY and CDR2 is SAAADI. DNA for the CDR3: TGCGCCAGCAGTGAACATAGTCTCGGGACCTACGAGCAGTACTTC. Translated, it gives CASSEHSLGTYEQYF.

The rearrangement links TRBV19 to TRBJ1-1, with D tentatively TRBD1 (5 bases). This CDR3 comprises 14 residues. The germline V gene encodes CDR1 LNHDA and CDR2 SQIVND (reference sequence). The V end was cut by 9 bases, the J end by 1 base, with 15 bases between. CDR3 nucleotides: TGTGCCAGGATGCCGAGACAGAGGAACACTGAAGCTTTCTTT. Translated: CARMPRQRNTEAFF.

V usage is TRBV6-4 and J usage is TRBJ1-2; TRBD1 might be the D (5 bases). V lost 5 bases and J lost 8, with 24 bases in between. Germline V CDR1 and CDR2: MRHNA, SNTAGT. The CDR3 loop spans 16 amino acids. In DNA, the CDR3 is TGTGCCAGCAGTTTGGGACGGTCTCCCTATGCTAGCGGCTACACCTTC. It specifies CASSLGRSPYASGYTF.

The chain links TRBV5-1 to TRBJ1-1; 8 bases map to TRBD1. Trimming removed 4 bases from V and 1 base from J; junction bases left unmatched: 6. The CDR3 loop spans 15 amino acids. The germline CDR1 and CDR2 sequences are SGHRS and YFSETQ. The CDR3 region is CASSLGQGTNTEAFF. As DNA, the CDR3 is TGCGCCAGCAGCCTAGGACAGGGAACGAACACTGAAGCTTTCTTT.

The chain has TRBV13 and TRBJ2-7; the match to TRBD2 covers 10 bases. Germline V CDR1 and CDR2: PRHDT, FYEKMQ (reference sequence). The V gene end was trimmed by 5 bases and the J gene end by 5 bases; junction bases not matched to a gene: 6. This CDR3 contains 14 residues. The CDR3 bases are TGTGCCAGCAGCCTCCGAAGCGGGAGGGACGAGCAGTACTTC. As protein: CASSLRSGRDEQYF. Full variable domain (missing parts from reference TRBV13 and TRBJ2-7): AAGVIQSPRHLIKEKRETATLKCYPIPRHDTVYWYQQGPGQDPQFLISFYEKMQSDKGSIPDRFSAQQFSDYHSELNMSSLELGDSALYFCASSLRSGRDEQYFGPGTRLTVT.

V usage is TRBV6-5 and J usage is TRBJ1-2, with TRBD1 matching 9 bases. The CDR3 sequence is 14 residues long. Germline assignment: CDR1 MNHEY and CDR2 SVGAGI. The J segment lost 10 bases and the V segment lost 7 bases, leaving 13 bases of the junction unmatched. The CDR3 region has the DNA TGTGCCAGCAACGAGGGACAGGGTATAGAAGACTACACCTTC. Its translation is CASNEGQGIEDYTF.

The genes are TRBV27 and TRBJ1-2; D gene ambiguous. V dropped 8 bases and J dropped 2 bases, with 9 bases sitting between them. Germline V CDR1 and CDR2: MNHEY, SMNVEV (reference sequence). The CDR3 covers 12 residues. CDR3 in DNA: TGTGCCAGCCGGGCAGAGAACTATGGCTACACCTTC. It specifies CASRAENYGYTF.

This rearrangement joins TRBV28 to TRBJ2-1, with D possibly being TRBD2 (5 bases). Germline V lookup: CDR1 MDHEN, CDR2 SYDVKM. The CDR3 is 14 residues long. V lost 10 bases, J lost 5 bases, and 18 bases lay in between. In nucleotides, the CDR3 is TGTGCCATCAACAACGGCGGGTATAACAATGAGCAGTTCTTC. Its protein product is CAINNGGYNNEQFF.

The chain employs TRBV28 and TRBJ2-7; 14 nucleotides line up with TRBD2. Trimming removed 8 bases from V and 3 bases from J; junction bases left unmatched: 9. This CDR3 spans 16 amino acids. Germline lookup yields CDR1 MDHEN and CDR2 SYDVKM. DNA of the CDR3: TGTGCCAGCGGGGGGACTAGCGGGAGACAAATCTACGAGCAGTACTTC. Its translation is CASGGTSGRQIYEQYF.

Only one count was recorded for this clone. This chain uses TRBV27 with TRBJ2-2, with D perhaps TRBD1 or TRBD2 (5 bases each). There are 13 residues in the CDR3. Germline values: CDR1 MNHEY, CDR2 SMNVEV (reference sequence). Trimming shortened V by 8 bases and J by 6 bases, and 13 bases separated the two germline ends. The DNA of the CDR3 is TGTGCCAGCGCTCCACTAGGGGCCGGGGAGCTGTTTTTT. Translating gives CASAPLGAGELFF.

The gene calls are TRBV6-5 and TRBJ2-2; the match to TRBD1 covers 8 bases. Germline V gives CDR1 MNHEY, CDR2 SVGAGI. V shed 1 base and J 5 bases; nucleotides not matched to a gene: 6. The CDR3 has 16 residues. The CDR3: CASSYLTGDRTGELFF. In DNA form, the CDR3 reads TGTGCCAGCAGTTACTTGACAGGGGATAGAACCGGGGAGCTGTTTTTT.

Remarks on this clone: The same CDR3 also results from other DNA sequences found in this sample. This chain connects TRBV28 to TRBJ2-7; 7 bases map to TRBD1. CDR3 length: 14 residues. V trimming: 5 bases; J trimming: 2 bases; junction bases outside the gene matches: 6. Germline V gene sequence: CDR1 MDHEN, CDR2 SYDVKM. Written as DNA, the CDR3 is TGTGCCAGCAGTCTTCAGGGACAGACCTACGAGCAGTACTTC. It specifies CASSLQGQTYEQYF.

The chain recombines TRBV27 with TRBJ2-5; D ambiguous. Looked up from germline, CDR1 is MNHEY and CDR2 is SMNVEV (reference sequence). The CDR3 has 20 amino acids. Trimming shortened V by 5 bases and J by 5 bases, and 33 bases separated the two germline ends. CDR3 loop: CASSHSPPVGLEDHGETQYF. For the CDR3, the DNA is TGTGCCAGCAGTCACAGCCCCCCGGTTGGATTAGAGGATCACGGGGAGACCCAGTACTTC.

This rearrangement joins TRBV2 to TRBJ2-3, with D maybe TRBD1 (5 bases). Deletions cut 4 bases from V and 0 bases from J, with 14 bases between. Germline V gene data show CDR1 as SNHLY and CDR2 as FYNNEI. The CDR3 covers 16 residues. Here the CDR3 reads CASSAGRTSSTDTQYF. In DNA form, the CDR3 reads TGTGCCAGCAGTGCTGGACGGACATCGAGCACAGATACGCAGTATTTT.

J is TRBJ2-7 and V is TRBV5-1, with D unresolved. This CDR3 comprises 13 residues. Germline CDR1 reads SGHRS; CDR2 reads YFSETQ. Trimming pared 3 bases from V and 1 base from J, leaving 8 bases between. The CDR3 reads CASSYGPSYEQYF. CDR3 DNA sequence: TGCGCCAGCAGCTATGGACCGTCCTACGAGCAGTACTTC.

The rearrangement uses TRBV6-1 and TRBJ1-1; a weak D match, TRBD1 (6 bases). CDR1 is MNHNS, CDR2 SASEGT, per germline. The V gene lost 2 bases and the J gene lost 5 bases, with 15 bases spanning the gap. The length of the CDR3 is 15 residues. In DNA, the CDR3 is TGTGCCAGCAGTGAATTTCAGGGGTCGGTAACTGAAGCTTTCTTT. This sequence encodes CASSEFQGSVTEAFF.

On this clone itself: The sample has other DNA sequences that encode this CDR3 too. The V call is TRBV5-8, the J call TRBJ2-2; D remains unclear. This CDR3 has 14 amino acids. CDR1 is SGHTS and CDR2 is YDEGEE in the germline V gene. Trimming removed 4 bases from V and 0 bases from J, with 7 bases in between. CDR3 sequence (DNA): TGTGCCAGCAGCCTCGTTCCGAACACCGGGGAGCTGTTTTTT. Translating it yields CASSLVPNTGELFF.

The V and J genes are TRBV7-9 and TRBJ2-7; D is perhaps TRBD2 (6 bases). Germline V lookup: CDR1 SEHNR, CDR2 FQNEAQ (reference sequence). This CDR3 is 14 amino acids long. V was cut by 5 bases and J by 1 base, with 12 bases left in between. This CDR3 reads CASSGAGSSYEQYF. The CDR3 coding sequence is TGTGCCAGCAGCGGGGCGGGGTCTTCCTACGAGCAGTACTTC.

V gene TRBV10-3 combines with J gene TRBJ2-3; 7 bases are shared with TRBD1. This CDR3 comprises 13 residues. V lost 5 bases and J lost 5; bases outside the gene matches: 4. Germline CDR1 ENHRY, CDR2 SYGVKD. The CDR3 is CAISLDREDTQYF. The CDR3 region has the DNA TGTGCCATCAGTCTTGACAGGGAAGATACGCAGTATTTT.

The chain is built from TRBV7-9 and TRBJ2-1; D is perhaps TRBD1 or TRBD2 (5 bases each). V lost 8 bases and J lost 9, with 11 bases in between. The germline gives CDR1 SEHNR, CDR2 FQNEAQ (reference sequence). The CDR3 runs 11 residues. The CDR3 here is CASAPGPEQFF. As DNA, the CDR3 is TGTGCCAGCGCTCCGGGGCCTGAGCAGTTCTTC. Drawing the rest from reference TRBV7-9 and TRBJ2-1, the complete variable domain is DTGVSQNPRHKITKRGQNVTFRCDPISEHNRLYWYRQTLGQGPEFLTYFQNEAQLEKSRLLSDRFSAERPKGSFSTLEIQRTEQGDSAMYLCASAPGPEQFFGPGTRLTVL.

V usage is TRBV7-9 and J usage is TRBJ1-2; TRBD1 aligns across 10 bases. Trimming removed 2 bases from V and 3 bases from J; junction bases left unmatched: 15. Germline CDR1 and CDR2: SEHNR and FQNEAQ (reference sequence). This CDR3 has 19 amino acids. The CDR3 region is CASSLNPRDRGTQHYGYTF. The CDR3 DNA reads as TGTGCCAGCAGCTTAAATCCCCGGGACAGGGGAACGCAGCACTATGGCTACACCTTC.

This chain links TRBV30 with TRBJ2-3, with 10 nucleotides matching TRBD1. Germline V gives CDR1 GTSNPN, CDR2 SVGIG (reference sequence). Losses at the gene ends were 0 bases for V and 6 bases for J; bases not matched to a gene: 3. The CDR3 covers 14 residues. CDR3 in DNA: TGTGCCTGGAGTGTAGGACAGGGGGATGATACGCAGTATTTT. Residues: CAWSVGQGDDTQYF.